This T cell receptor (beta chain) was captured in a study of neurological immune-mediated disorders. Across the study: A relapsing-remitting course was seen in most of the 34 multiple sclerosis patients and a secondary progressive course in 3. General study points: The greatest TCR clonal expansion appeared in HTLV-1-associated myelopathy and the smallest, falling below healthy controls, in multiple sclerosis.

The CDR3 runs to 15 residues. Trimming removed 4 bases from V and 4 bases from J; junction bases left unmatched: 5. Germline V gene lookup returns CDR1 SNHLY and CDR2 FYNNEI. This clonotype has ten or more counts. Its antigen remains unidentified. With 10-nucleotide random UMIs, 5'RACE was used to make the cDNA. Over 180 million TCR-beta sequences, together covering 15-18 subjects, were produced by every individual sequencing run that was carried out. TCRdb re-called the 5' RACE reads with MiXCR, one entry per CDR3 protein. The sample yields tens of thousands of distinct CDR3 sequences, approximately 5% seen once.

This clonotype was sampled from a woman in her sixties or seventies with multiple sclerosis. V gene TRBV2 combines with J gene TRBJ2-7, with 12 positions matching TRBD1. Sequencing was done on a sample of PBMCs. The CDR3, as DNA: TGTGCCAGCAGTGGTGGGGACAGGGGGCAGTACGAGCAGTACTTC. Protein: CASSGGDRGQYEQYF.